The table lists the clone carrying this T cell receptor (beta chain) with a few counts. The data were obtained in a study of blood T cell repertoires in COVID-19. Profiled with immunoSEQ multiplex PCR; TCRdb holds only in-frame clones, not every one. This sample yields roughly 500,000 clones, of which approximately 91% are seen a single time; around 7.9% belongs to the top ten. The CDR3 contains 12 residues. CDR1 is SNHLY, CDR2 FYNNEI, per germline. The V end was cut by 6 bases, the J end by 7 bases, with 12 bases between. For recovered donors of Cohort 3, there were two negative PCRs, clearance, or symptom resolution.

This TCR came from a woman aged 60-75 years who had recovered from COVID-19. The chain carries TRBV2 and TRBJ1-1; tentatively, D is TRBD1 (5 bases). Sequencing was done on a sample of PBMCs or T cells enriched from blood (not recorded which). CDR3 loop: CASRRDRNEAFF. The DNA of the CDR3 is TGTGCCAGCAGGAGAGACAGAAATGAAGCTTTCTTT.